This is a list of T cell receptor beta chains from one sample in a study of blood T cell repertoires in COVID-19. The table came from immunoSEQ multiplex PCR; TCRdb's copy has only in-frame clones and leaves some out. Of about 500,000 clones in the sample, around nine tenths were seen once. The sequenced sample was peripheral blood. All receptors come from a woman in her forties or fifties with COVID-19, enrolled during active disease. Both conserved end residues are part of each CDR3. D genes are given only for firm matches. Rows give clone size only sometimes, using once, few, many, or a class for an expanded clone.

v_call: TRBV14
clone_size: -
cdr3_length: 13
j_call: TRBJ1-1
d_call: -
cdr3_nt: TGTGCCAGCAGCCAAGGAAGCGGCACTGAAGCTTTCTTT
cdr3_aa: CASSQGSGTEAFF

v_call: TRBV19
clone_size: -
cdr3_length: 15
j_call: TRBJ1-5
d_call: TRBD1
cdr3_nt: TGTGCCAGTAGTGGAGGACAGGGAGGCGGTCAGCCCCAGCATTTT
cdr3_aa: CASSGGQGGGQPQHF

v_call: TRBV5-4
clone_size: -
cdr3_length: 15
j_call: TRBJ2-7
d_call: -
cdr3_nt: TGTGCCAGCAGCTCCGGGGGGCGCGCCTCCTACGAGCAGTACTTC
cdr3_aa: CASSSGGRASYEQYF

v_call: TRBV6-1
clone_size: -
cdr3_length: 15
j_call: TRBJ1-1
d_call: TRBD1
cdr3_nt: TGTGCCAGCAGTGATAGGACAGGGTTTGTTTCTGAAGCTTTCTTT
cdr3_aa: CASSDRTGFVSEAFF

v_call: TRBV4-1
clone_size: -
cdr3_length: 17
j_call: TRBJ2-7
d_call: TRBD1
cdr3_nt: TGCGCCAGCAGCCAAGTCGAGGGACAGGGACCCACCTACGAGCAGTACTTC
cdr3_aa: CASSQVEGQGPTYEQYF

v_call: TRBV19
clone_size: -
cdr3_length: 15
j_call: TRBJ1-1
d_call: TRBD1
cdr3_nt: TGTGCCAGTAGTATCACGGGACAGGGGGGGACTGAAGCTTTCTTT
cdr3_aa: CASSITGQGGTEAFF

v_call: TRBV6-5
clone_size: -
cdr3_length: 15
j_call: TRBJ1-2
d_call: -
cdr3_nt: TGTGCCAGCAGGCCCGGAAAGGGGTCAAACTATGGCTACACCTTC
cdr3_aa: CASRPGKGSNYGYTF

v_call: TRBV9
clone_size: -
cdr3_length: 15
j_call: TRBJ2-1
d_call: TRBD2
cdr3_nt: TGTGCCAGCAGCGTGGCGGGGGGTCTCTTTAGGGAGCAGTTCTTC
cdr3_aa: CASSVAGGLFREQFF

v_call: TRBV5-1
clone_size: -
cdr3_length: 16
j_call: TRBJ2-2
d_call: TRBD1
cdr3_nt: TGCGCCAGCAGCAGGCGGACAGGGGCGAACACCGGGGAGCTGTTTTTT
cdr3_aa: CASSRRTGANTGELFF

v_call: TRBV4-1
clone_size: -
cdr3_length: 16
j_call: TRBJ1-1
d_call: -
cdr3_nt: TGCGCCAGCAGCCACCCCCCCCCGACGGGGAACACTGAAGCTTTCTTT
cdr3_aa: CASSHPPPTGNTEAFF

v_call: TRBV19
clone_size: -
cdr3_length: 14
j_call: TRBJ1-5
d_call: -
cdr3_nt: TGTGCCAGTACCTCCCCCCCCGACAGACAGCCCCAGCATTTT
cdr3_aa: CASTSPPDRQPQHF

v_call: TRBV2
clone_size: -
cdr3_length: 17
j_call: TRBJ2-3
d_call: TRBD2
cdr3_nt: TGTGCCAGCAGTGATGGTGCTAGCGGGGGGGCAACAGATACGCAGTATTTT
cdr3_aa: CASSDGASGGATDTQYF

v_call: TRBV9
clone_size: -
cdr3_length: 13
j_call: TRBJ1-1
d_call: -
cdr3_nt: TGTGCCAGCAGCGTAGGGCAGGACACTGAAGCTTTCTTT
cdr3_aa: CASSVGQDTEAFF

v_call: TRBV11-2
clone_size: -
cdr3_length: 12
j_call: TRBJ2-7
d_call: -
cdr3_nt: TGTGCCAGCAGCTTGGCAGGGTACGAGCAGTACTTC
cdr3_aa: CASSLAGYEQYF

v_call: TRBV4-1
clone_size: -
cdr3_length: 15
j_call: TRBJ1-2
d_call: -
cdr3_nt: TGCGCCAGCAGCCAAGGTGGATGGGGGGTGGGTGGCTACACCTTC
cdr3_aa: CASSQGGWGVGGYTF

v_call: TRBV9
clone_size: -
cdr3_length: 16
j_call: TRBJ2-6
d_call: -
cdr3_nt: TGTGCCAGCGGTCCAGGGGGGCTGTCTGGGGCCAACGTCCTGACTTTC
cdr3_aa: CASGPGGLSGANVLTF

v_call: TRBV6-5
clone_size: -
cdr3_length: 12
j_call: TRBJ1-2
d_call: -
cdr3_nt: TGTGCCAGCAGTTACACCGGGAATGGCTACACCTTC
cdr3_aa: CASSYTGNGYTF

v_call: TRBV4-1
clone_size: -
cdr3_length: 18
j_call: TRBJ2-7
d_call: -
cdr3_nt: TGCGCCAGCAGCCAAGGGGGGGCCCGGACAGGAGACTCCTACGAGCAGTACTTC
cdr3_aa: CASSQGGARTGDSYEQYF

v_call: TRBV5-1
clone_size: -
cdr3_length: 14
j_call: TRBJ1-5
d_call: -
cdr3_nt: TGCGCCAGCAGCAGCGGGGGGGGCAATCAGCCCCAGCATTTT
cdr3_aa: CASSSGGGNQPQHF

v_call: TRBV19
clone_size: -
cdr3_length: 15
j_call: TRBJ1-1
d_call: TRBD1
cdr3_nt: TGTGCCAGTAGTATAGATCGGACAGGGGCCTTAGGCGCTTTCTTT
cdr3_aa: CASSIDRTGALGAFF

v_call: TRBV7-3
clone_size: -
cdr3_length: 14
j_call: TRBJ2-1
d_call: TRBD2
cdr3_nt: TGTGCCAGCAGCCACAGCGGGGGGGCCGATGAGCAGTTCTTC
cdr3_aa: CASSHSGGADEQFF

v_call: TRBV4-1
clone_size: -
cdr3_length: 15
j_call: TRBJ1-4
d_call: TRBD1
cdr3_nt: TGCGCCAGCAGCCAAGATACAGGGGTATTTGAAAAACTGTTTTTT
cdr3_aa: CASSQDTGVFEKLFF

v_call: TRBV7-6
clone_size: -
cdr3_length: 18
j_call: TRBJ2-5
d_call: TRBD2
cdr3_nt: TGTGCCAGCAGCTTAAATTTCGCGGGACTAGCGGGGGTGGAGACCCAGTACTTC
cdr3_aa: CASSLNFAGLAGVETQYF

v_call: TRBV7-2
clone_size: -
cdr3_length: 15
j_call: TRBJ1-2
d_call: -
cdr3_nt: TGTGCCAGCAGCCCACTGATTGTCATCGACTATGGCTACACCTTC
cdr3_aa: CASSPLIVIDYGYTF

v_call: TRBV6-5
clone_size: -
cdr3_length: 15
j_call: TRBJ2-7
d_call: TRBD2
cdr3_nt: TGTGCCAGCAGTCCCCCGGGACTAGCGGGGGGCGAGCAGTACTTC
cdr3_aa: CASSPPGLAGGEQYF

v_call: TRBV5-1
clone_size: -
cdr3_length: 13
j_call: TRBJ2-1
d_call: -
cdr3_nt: TGCGCCAGCAGCTTGAGTAGCTGGGAGGAGCAGTTCTTC
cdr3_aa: CASSLSSWEEQFF

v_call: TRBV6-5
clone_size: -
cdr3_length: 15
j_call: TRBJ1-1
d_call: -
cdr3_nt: TGTGCCAGCAGTTACGGACACCCAATGAACACTGAAGCTTTCTTT
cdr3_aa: CASSYGHPMNTEAFF

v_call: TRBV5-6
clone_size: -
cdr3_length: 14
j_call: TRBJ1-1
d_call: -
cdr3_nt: TGTGCCAGCAGGGCAGGGTTAATGAACACTGAAGCTTTCTTT
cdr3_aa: CASRAGLMNTEAFF

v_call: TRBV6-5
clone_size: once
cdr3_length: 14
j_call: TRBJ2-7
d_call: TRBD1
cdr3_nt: TGTGCCAGCAGTTTTGGACAGGGGACCTACGAGCAGTACTTC
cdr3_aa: CASSFGQGTYEQYF

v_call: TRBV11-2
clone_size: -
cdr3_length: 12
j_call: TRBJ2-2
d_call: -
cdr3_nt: TGTGCCAGCAGCTACTCGACCGGGGAGCTGTTTTTT
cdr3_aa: CASSYSTGELFF

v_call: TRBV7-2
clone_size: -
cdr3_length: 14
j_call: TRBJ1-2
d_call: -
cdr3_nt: TGTGCCAGCAGCTACCGTCCAGGGGAGAGTGGCTACACCTTC
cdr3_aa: CASSYRPGESGYTF

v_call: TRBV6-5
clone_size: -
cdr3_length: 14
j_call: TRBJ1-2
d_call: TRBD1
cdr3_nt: TGTGCCAGCGCCGAAAGGGACAGGATCTATGGCTACACCTTC
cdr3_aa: CASAERDRIYGYTF

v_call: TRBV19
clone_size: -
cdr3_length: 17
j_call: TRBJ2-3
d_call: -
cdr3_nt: TGTGCCAGTAGTATCGGGGCGGGGGCCTCACGCACAGATACGCAGTATTTT
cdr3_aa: CASSIGAGASRTDTQYF

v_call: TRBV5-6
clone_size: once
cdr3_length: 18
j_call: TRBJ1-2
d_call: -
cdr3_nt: TGTGCCAGCAGCTCCTGGAATCAGGGAGGGGCGTTAGGCTATGGCTACACCTTC
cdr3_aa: CASSSWNQGGALGYGYTF

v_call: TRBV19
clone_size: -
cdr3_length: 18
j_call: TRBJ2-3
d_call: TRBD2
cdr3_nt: TGTGCCAGTAGTCCCCGGGATCTGACTAGCGGGGGAATAGATACGCAGTATTTT
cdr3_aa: CASSPRDLTSGGIDTQYF

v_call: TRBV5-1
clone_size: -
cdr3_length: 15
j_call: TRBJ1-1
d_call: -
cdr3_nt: TGCGCCAGCAGCTTTGGAGGACAGATGAACACTGAAGCTTTCTTT
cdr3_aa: CASSFGGQMNTEAFF

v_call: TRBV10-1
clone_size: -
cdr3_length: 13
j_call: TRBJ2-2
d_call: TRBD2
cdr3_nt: TGCGCCAGCCGCGCGGGGGGGACCGGGGAGCTGTTTTTT
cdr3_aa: CASRAGGTGELFF

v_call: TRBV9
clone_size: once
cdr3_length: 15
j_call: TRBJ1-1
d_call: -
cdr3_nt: TGTGCCAGCAGCGTAGAGGCAGGGATGAGATCTGAAGCTTTCTTT
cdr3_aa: CASSVEAGMRSEAFF

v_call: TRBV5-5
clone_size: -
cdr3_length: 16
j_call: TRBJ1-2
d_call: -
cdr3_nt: TGTGCCAGCACCATTGGGGCAGGAACACCTAACTATGGCTACACCTTC
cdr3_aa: CASTIGAGTPNYGYTF

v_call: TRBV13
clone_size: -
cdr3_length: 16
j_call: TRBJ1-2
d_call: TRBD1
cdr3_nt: TGTGCCAGCAGCTTAAAAGGAAACAGGGGGGACTATGGCTACACCTTC
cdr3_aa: CASSLKGNRGDYGYTF

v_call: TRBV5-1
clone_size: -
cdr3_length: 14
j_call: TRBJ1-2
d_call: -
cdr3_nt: TGCGCCAGCAGCCTGATGGGGGGGCCTAAGGGCTACACCTTC
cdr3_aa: CASSLMGGPKGYTF

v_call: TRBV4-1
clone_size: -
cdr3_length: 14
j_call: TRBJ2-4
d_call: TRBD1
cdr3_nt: TGCGCCAGCAGCACCCGGACAGGGGAAGGGATTCAGTACTTC
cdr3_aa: CASSTRTGEGIQYF

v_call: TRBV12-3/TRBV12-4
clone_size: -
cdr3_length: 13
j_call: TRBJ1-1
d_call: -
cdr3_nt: TGTGCCAGCAGGGGGGGAGGATTCACTGAAGCTTTCTTT
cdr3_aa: CASRGGGFTEAFF

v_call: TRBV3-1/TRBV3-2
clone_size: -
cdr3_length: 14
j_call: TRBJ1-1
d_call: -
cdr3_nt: TGTGCCAGCAGCCAAGGACAGGACCCCACTGAAGCTTTCTTT
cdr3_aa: CASSQGQDPTEAFF

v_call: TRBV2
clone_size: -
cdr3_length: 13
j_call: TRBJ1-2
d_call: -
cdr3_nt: TGTGCCAGCAGCCTACAGGGTGGGTTTGGCTACACCTTC
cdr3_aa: CASSLQGGFGYTF

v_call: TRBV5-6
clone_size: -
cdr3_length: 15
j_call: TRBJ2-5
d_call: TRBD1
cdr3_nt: TGTGCCAGCAGCCTGACAGGGGCAGGCCAAGAGACCCAGTACTTC
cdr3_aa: CASSLTGAGQETQYF

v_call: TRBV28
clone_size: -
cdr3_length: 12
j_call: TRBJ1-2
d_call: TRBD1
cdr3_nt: TGTGCCAGCAGTTGGGGACAGTATGGCTACACCTTC
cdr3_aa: CASSWGQYGYTF

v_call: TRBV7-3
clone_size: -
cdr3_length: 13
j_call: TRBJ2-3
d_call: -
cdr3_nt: TGTGCCAGCAGCTTAACGAGGGGGGATACGCAGTATTTT
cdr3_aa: CASSLTRGDTQYF

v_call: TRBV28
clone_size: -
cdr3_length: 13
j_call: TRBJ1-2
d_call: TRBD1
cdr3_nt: TGTGCCAGCATCCGTGGACAGGGGGACGGCTACACCTTC
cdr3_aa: CASIRGQGDGYTF

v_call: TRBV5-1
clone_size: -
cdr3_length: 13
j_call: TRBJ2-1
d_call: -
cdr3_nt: TGCGCCAGCAGCTTTACAGCGGACAATGAGCAGTTCTTC
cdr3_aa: CASSFTADNEQFF

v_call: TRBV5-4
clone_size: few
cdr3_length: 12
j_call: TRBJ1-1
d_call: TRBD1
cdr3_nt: TGTGCCAGCAGCCTCGACAGGGATGAAGCTTTCTTT
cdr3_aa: CASSLDRDEAFF

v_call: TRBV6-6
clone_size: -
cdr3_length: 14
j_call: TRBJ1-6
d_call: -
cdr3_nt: TGTGCCAGCACCCTCGGGGAGGAGGATTCACCCCTCCACTTT
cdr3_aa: CASTLGEEDSPLHF

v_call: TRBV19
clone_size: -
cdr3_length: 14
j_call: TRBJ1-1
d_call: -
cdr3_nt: TGTGCCAGTAGGGCAGGGGCGTCCAACACTGAAGCTTTCTTT
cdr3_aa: CASRAGASNTEAFF

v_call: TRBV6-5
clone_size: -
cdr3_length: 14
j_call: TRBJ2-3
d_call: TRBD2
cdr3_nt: TGTGCCAGCAGCCTAGCGGGGGACACAGATACGCAGTATTTT
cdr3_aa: CASSLAGDTDTQYF

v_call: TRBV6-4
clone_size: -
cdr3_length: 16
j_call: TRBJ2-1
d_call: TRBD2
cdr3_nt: TGTGCCAGCAGTGACTCGGGCGGGGGGGCCGAGAATGAGCAGTTCTTC
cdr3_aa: CASSDSGGGAENEQFF

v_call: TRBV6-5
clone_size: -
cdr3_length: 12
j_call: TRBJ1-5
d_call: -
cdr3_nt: TGTGCCAGCAACAATCCGGGAAGGCCCCAGCATTTT
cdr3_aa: CASNNPGRPQHF